This T cell receptor (beta chain) was recovered during a study of spatial heterogeneity in lung cancer. This clonotype was counted many times. Time point meaning: sample taken at primary tumor resection. Untreated early-stage non-small cell lung cancer patients, 70 to 85 in total, were the donors. TCRdb called the 5' RACE reads again in MiXCR, with one record for every CDR3 protein. The table includes 24,000 or so distinct CDR3 sequences, 3% to 3.5% detected once. The sequence was collected from a female donor with early-stage non-small cell lung cancer. The sample here was PBMCs, taken at surgery.

CDR3 region: CASSQGGNRQETQYF. CDR3 DNA sequence: TGTGCCAGCAGCCAAGGCGGGAACAGACAAGAGACCCAGTACTTC. The chain has TRBV4-2 and TRBJ2-5; TRBD2 is a possible D gene (6 bases). The CDR3 consists of 15 residues. The V gene's germline CDR1 is LGHNA and CDR2 YNFKEQ. Trimming took off 1 base at V and 2 bases at J, with 11 bases between the two ends.